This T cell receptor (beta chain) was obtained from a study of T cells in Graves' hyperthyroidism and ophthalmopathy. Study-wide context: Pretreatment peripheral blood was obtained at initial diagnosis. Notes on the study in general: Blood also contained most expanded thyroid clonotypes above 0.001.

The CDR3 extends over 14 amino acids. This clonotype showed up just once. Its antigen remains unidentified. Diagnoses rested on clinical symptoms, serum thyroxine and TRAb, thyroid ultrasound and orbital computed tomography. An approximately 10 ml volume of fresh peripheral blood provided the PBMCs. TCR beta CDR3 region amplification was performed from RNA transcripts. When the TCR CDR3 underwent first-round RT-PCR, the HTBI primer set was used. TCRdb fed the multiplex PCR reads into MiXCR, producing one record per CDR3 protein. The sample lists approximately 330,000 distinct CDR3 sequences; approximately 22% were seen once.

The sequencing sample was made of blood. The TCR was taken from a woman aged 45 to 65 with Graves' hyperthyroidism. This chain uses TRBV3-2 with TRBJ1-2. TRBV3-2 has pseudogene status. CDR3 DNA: TGTGCCAGCAGCCAAGAAAAGGCCTCTATCGGCTACACCTTC. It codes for CASSQEKASIGYTF.